This TCR beta chain was identified in a study of control samples from healthy donors and cancer patients. Turning to this clone: This CDR3 is also generated by other DNA sequences in the sample.

The CDR3 loop spans 15 amino acids. Germline V gene lookup returns CDR1 SGHVS and CDR2 FNYEAQ. V trimming: 4 bases; J trimming: 4 bases; junction bases outside the gene matches: 4. Only in-frame clones appear in the TCRdb table, and some are missing; sequencing was by immunoSEQ multiplex PCR. Found here are around 140,000 clones, approximately 94% of them singletons; the top ten hold about an eighth. The sequence was obtained from a man aged 35-49 years in good health. The V gene is TRBV7-6, the J gene TRBJ2-5; 12 nucleotides line up with TRBD2. The sequenced sample consisted of blood. The CDR3 loop is CASSSTSGRGETQYF. CDR3 bases: TGTGCCAGCAGCTCGACTAGCGGGAGAGGAGAGACCCAGTACTTC.